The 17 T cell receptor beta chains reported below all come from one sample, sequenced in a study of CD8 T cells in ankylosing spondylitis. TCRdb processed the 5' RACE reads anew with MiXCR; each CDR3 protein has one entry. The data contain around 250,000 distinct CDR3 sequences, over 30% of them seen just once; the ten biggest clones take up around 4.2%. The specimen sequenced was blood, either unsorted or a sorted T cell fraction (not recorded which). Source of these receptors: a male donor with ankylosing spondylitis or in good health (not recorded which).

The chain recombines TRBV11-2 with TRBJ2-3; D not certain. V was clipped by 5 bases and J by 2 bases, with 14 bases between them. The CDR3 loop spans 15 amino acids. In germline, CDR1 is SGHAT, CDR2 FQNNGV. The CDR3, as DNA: TGTGCCAGCAGCCCTAAGAGCCGTGTCACAGATACGCAGTATTTT. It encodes CASSPKSRVTDTQYF.

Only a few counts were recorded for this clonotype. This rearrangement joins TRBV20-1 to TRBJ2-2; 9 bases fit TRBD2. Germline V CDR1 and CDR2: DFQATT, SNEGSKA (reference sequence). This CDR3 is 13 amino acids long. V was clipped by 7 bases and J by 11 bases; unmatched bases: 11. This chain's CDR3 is CSVQRGALQELFF. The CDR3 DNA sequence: TGCAGTGTTCAGCGGGGGGCCTTGCAAGAGCTGTTTTTT.

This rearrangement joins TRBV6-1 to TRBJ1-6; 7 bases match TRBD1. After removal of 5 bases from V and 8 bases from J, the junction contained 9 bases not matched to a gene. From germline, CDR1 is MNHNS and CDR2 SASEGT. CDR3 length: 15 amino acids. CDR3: CASSRGEGAYSPLHF. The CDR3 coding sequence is TGTGCCAGCAGTCGGGGGGAGGGGGCTTATTCACCCCTCCACTTT.

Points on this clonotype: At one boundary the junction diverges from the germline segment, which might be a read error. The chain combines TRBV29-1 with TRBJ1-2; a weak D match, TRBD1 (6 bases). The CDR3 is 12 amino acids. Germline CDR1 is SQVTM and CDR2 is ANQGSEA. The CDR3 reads CSAVTGPGGYAF. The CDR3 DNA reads TGCAGCGCCGTGACAGGTCCGGGAGGCTACGCCTTC.

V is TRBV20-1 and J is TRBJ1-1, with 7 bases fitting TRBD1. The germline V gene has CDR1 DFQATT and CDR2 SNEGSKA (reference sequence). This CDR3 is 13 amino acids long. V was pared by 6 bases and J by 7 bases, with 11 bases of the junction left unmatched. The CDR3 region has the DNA TGCAGTGCCAGGGTCCCGGGACAGAATGAAGCTTTCTTT. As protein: CSARVPGQNEAFF.

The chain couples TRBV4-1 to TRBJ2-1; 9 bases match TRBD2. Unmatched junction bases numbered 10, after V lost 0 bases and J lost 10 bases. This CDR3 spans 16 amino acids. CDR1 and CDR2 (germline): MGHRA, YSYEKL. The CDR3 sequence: CASSQDQAGGLGEQFF. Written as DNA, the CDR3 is TGCGCCAGCAGCCAAGATCAGGCGGGGGGGTTGGGGGAGCAGTTCTTC.

The CDR3 spells CASRPGQGTHEQYF. As DNA, the CDR3 is TGTGCCAGCAGACCGGGACAGGGAACCCACGAGCAGTACTTC. The gene calls are TRBV6-1 and TRBJ2-7, with 9 bases aligning to TRBD1. This CDR3 region has 14 residues. Germline V gene sequence: CDR1 MNHNS, CDR2 SASEGT. V dropped 6 bases and J dropped 5; count of bases not matched to a gene: 8.

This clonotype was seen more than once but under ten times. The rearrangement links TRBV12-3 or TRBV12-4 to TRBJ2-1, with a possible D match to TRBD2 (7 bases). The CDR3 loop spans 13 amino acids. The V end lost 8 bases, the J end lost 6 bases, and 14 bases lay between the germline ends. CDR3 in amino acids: CASGGGAVNEQFF. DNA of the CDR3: TGTGCCAGCGGAGGGGGGGCGGTCAATGAGCAGTTCTTC.

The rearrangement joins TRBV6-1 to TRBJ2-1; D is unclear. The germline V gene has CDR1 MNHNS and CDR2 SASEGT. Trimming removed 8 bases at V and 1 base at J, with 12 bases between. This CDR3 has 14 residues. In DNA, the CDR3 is TGTGCCAGCCTGGACCCCTTATCCTACAATGAGCAGTTCTTC. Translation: CASLDPLSYNEQFF.

CDR3 protein: CASSWPLKGKRSYEQYF. In nucleotides, the CDR3 is TGTGCCAGCAGTTGGCCCCTTAAGGGTAAACGGTCCTACGAGCAGTACTTC. The chain is built from TRBV28 and TRBJ2-7, with D uncertain. Germline values: CDR1 MDHEN, CDR2 SYDVKM. The V end was cut by 4 bases, the J end by 1 base, with 20 bases between. The CDR3 covers 17 residues.

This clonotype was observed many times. CDR3 nucleotides: TGCAGTGCTAGCATCACAGGGGGCAACTCTGGGGCCAACGTCCTGACTTTC. Protein product: CSASITGGNSGANVLTF. The chain joins TRBV20-1 to TRBJ2-6; 9 nucleotides match TRBD1. This CDR3 contains 17 residues. CDR1 and CDR2 (germline): DFQATT, SNEGSKA (reference sequence). V was pared by 3 bases and J by 0 bases, with 6 bases of the junction left unmatched.

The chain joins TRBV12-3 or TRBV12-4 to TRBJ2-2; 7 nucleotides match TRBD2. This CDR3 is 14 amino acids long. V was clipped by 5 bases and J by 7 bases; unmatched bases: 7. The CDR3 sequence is CASSPRLAVGELFF. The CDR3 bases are TGTGCCAGCAGTCCCCGACTAGCTGTCGGGGAGCTGTTTTTT.

The DNA for the CDR3 is TGCAGTGCTTCGCGACTAGCGGGGGGGCGGAAGGATGAGCAGTTCTTC. Encoded protein: CSASRLAGGRKDEQFF. The chain employs TRBV20-1 and TRBJ2-1; 14 bases fit TRBD2. Germline V lookup: CDR1 DFQATT, CDR2 SNEGSKA (reference sequence). CDR3 length: 16 amino acids. V lost 5 bases to trimming and J lost 8 bases; unmatched junction nucleotides: 11.

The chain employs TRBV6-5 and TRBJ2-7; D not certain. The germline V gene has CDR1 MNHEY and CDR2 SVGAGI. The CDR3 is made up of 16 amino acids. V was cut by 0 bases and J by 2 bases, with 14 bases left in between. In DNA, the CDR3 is TGTGCCAGCAGTTACTCGACCGGACCCAACCCCTACGAGCAGTACTTC. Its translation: CASSYSTGPNPYEQYF.

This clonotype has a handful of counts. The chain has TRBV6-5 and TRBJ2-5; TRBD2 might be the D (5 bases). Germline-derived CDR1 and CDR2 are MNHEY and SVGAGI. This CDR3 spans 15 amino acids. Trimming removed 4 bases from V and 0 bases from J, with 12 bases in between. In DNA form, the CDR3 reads TGTGCCAGCAGTTCCCTCGGGGAGTACCAAGAGACCCAGTACTTC. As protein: CASSSLGEYQETQYF.

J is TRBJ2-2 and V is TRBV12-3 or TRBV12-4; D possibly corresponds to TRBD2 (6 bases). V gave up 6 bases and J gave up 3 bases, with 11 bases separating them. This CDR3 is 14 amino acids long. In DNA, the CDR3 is TGTGCCAGCAGGGGGGGTTACGACACCGGGGAGCTGTTTTTT. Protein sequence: CASRGGYDTGELFF.

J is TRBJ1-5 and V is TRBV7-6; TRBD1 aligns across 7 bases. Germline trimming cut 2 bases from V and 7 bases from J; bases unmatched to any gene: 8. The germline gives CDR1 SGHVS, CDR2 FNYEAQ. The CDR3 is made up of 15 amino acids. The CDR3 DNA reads TGTGCCAGCAGCTTATCAGTAGGGGGCGGCCAGCCCCAGCATTTT. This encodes CASSLSVGGGQPQHF.